This T cell receptor (beta chain) derives from a study of naive and memory T cell subsets. Both TRBC1 and TRBC2 were covered by a beta constant-region primer of two equimolar oligonucleotides. Four rounds of PCR amplified the ligated cDNA using nested alpha and beta constant-region primers plus SP2. TCRdb passed the UMI-ligation and nested PCR reads through MiXCR, listing each CDR3 protein once. Of 95,000 to 150,000 distinct CDR3 sequences detected, 35% to 40% appear once; the ten largest clones hold roughly 0.86%. V shed 3 bases and J 6 bases; nucleotides not matched to a gene: 6. Germline V gene lookup returns CDR1 SGHDT and CDR2 YYEEEE. The CDR3 is 16 residues long.

This receptor was identified in a human donor in good health. Material: central memory CD4+ T cells from blood. The rearrangement joins TRBV5-6 to TRBJ2-3; 14 nucleotides match TRBD2. The CDR3, as DNA: TGTGCCAGCAGCTCCGCGACTAGCGGGAGGGGGGATACGCAGTATTTT. This gives the protein CASSSATSGRGDTQYF.